This TCR beta chain emerged from a study of blood T cells in healthy people across ages. Combining a sample-barcoded 5' primer with a J-beta primer mix, a second PCR ran for roughly 7 to 12 cycles. TCRdb reprocessed the 5' RACE reads via MiXCR and lists one record per CDR3 protein. The sample lists 1.5 million to 2 million distinct CDR3 sequences, about 32% seen once, with 10% to 12% in the top ten. This CDR3 is built from 16 residues. CDR1 is SGHVS and CDR2 is FQNEAQ in the germline V gene. The V and J ends lost 6 bases and 4 bases, in that order; junction bases with no gene match: 9. This rearrangement joins TRBV7-8 to TRBJ2-3; 11 nucleotides match TRBD2. This sequence originates from a woman in her 30s in good health. Source material: blood. DNA of the CDR3: TGTGCCAGCAGTTCACTAGCGGGAGAAGTGTCAGATACGCAGTATTTT. Amino acids: CASSSLAGEVSDTQYF.